This entry concerns a single T cell receptor (beta chain). Seattle patients were enrolled while actively infected and followed longitudinally. Under the authors' procedure: Reference gene primer amplification gave estimated nucleated cell counts. Using immunoSEQ multiplex PCR, the repertoire was profiled, and TCRdb retains in-frame clones only, with some absent. That table furnishes V, J and clone size, whereas the DNA furnished D and trimming. There are 65,000 to 85,000 clones in the sample; around nine tenths occur only once, and 6% to 6.5% lies in the top ten. This sample is drawn from a study of blood T cell repertoires in COVID-19. The wider study: Italy, Spain and the United States were the sources of the convalescent and acute COVID-19 samples. T cells, B-cell-depleted T cells, or PBMCs provided the cDNA or gDNA that served as material.

CDR1 MNHNS and CDR2 SASEGT come from the germline V gene. The CDR3 loop spans 13 amino acids. The V gene lost 3 bases and the J gene lost 4 bases, with 9 bases spanning the gap. Sequencing was carried out using peripheral blood. The chain recombines TRBV6-1 with TRBJ1-1; TRBD1 is a possible D gene (6 bases). The receptor was isolated from a man older than 75 with COVID-19, enrolled during active disease. In DNA form, the CDR3 reads TGTGCCAGCAGTGATCAGGGGACCACTGAAGCTTTCTTT. The encoded protein is CASSDQGTTEAFF.